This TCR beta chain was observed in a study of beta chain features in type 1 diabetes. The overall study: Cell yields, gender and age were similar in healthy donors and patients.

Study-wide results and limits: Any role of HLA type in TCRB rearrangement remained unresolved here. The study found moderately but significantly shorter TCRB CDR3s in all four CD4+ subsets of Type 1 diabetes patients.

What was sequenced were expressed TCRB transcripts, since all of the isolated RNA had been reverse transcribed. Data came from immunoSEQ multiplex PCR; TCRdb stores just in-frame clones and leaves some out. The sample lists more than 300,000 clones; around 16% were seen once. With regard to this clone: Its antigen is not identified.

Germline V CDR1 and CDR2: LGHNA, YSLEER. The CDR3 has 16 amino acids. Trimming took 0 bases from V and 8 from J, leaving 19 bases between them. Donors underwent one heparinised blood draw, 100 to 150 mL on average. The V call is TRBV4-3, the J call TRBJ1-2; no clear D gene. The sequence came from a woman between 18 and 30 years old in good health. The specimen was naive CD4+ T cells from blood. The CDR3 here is CASSQDSTRISVGYTF. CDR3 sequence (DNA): TGCGCCAGCAGCCAAGATTCAACGAGAATTAGTGTGGGCTACACCTTC.